The clone carrying this TCR beta chain was seen a few times. Sequenced by immunoSEQ multiplex PCR; TCRdb stores in-frame clones only, minus some. The data show roughly 30,000 clones, approximately 78% seen once. The CDR3 length is 14 residues. With 2 bases removed from V and 3 bases from J, the gap between germline ends came to 10 bases. In germline, CDR1 is MNHEY, CDR2 SVGAGI. This entry is derived from a study of somatic mutations in cytotoxic T cells in rheumatoid arthritis. The chain has TRBV6-5 and TRBJ1-1; D gene uncertain. The TCR sequence derives from an adult with rheumatoid arthritis. Sequenced material: CD8+ T cells sorted from blood. This CDR3 is CASSYGETDTEAFF. The CDR3 nucleotides read TGTGCCAGCAGTTACGGCGAAACTGACACTGAAGCTTTCTTT.